The next 14 T cell receptor beta chains were all read from a single sample in a study of T cells in Graves' hyperthyroidism and ophthalmopathy. The investigators amplified TCR beta CDR3 regions from RNA transcripts. HTBI primers were the set used in a first-round RT-PCR of the TCR CDR3. MiXCR was run by TCRdb on the multiplex PCR reads, yielding one entry per CDR3 protein. The sample carries 600,000 to 650,000 distinct CDR3 sequences, around 15% recorded once. The sequenced sample was blood. These receptor sequences come from a woman in her 30s with Graves' hyperthyroidism.

Ten or more counts support this clonotype. V and J are TRBV6-2 or TRBV6-3 and TRBJ2-7; D might be TRBD2 (5 bases). The V end was cut by 6 bases, the J end by 3 bases, with 18 bases between. CDR3 length: 15 residues. Germline values: CDR1 MNHEY, CDR2 SVGEGT. The chain's CDR3 is CASSPLGTLHYEQYF. CDR3 nucleotides: TGTGCCAGCAGCCCACTAGGAACCCTTCACTACGAGCAGTACTTC.

This clonotype was detected many times. CDR3 region: CASSFSDRRNTEAFF. The DNA for the CDR3 is TGTGCCAGCAGTTTCTCTGACAGGCGGAACACTGAAGCTTTCTTT. V usage is TRBV28 and J usage is TRBJ1-1; tentative D call: TRBD1 (6 bases). The V gene's germline CDR1 is MDHEN and CDR2 SYDVKM. The V and J ends lost 3 bases and 1 base respectively, with 12 bases between them. This CDR3 has 15 residues. Combining the CDR3 with reference TRBV28 and TRBJ1-1 gives the whole variable domain DVKVTQSSRYLVKRTGEKVFLECVQDMDHENMFWYRQDPGLGLRLIYFSYDVKMKEKGDIPEGYSVSREKKERFSLILESASTNQTSMYLCASSFSDRRNTEAFFGQGTRLTVV.

V and J are TRBV7-2 and TRBJ2-3, with TRBD2 identical over 13 bases. CDR3 length equals 15 residues. V dropped 5 bases and J dropped 6; count of bases not matched to a gene: 5. Germline V CDR1 and CDR2: SGHTA, FQGNSA. CDR3 loop: CASSLGLAGVDTQYF. The CDR3 DNA follows: TGTGCCAGCAGCCTCGGACTAGCGGGAGTGGATACGCAGTATTTT.

As to this clonotype: This may be a read error, as it is one base from a much larger clone. This chain links TRBV3-1 with TRBJ2-1; 10 bases line up with TRBD2. This CDR3 is built from 15 residues. Germline V CDR1 and CDR2: LGHDT, YNNKEL (reference sequence). The CDR3 here is CAISQELAGYNEQFF. The CDR3 DNA is TGTGCCATCAGCCAAGAACTAGCGGGATACAATGAGCAGTTCTTC.

This sequence joins TRBV18 and TRBJ2-7, with 9 nucleotides matching TRBD1. Germline V CDR1 and CDR2: KGHSH, LQKENI. The V gene end was trimmed by 6 bases and the J gene end by 5 bases; junction bases not matched to a gene: 11. The CDR3 spans 15 residues. This CDR3 reads CASSPVGTGSDEQYF. Written as DNA, the CDR3 is TGTGCCAGCTCGCCGGTGGGGACAGGGTCCGACGAGCAGTACTTC.

The rearrangement links TRBV11-2 to TRBJ2-3; no reliable D call. The CDR3 length is 17 residues. The germline V gene encodes CDR1 SGHAT and CDR2 FQNNGV. V dropped 2 bases and J dropped 2 bases, with 17 bases sitting between them. CDR3 protein: CASSLSPILLTTDTQYF. As DNA, the CDR3 is TGTGCCAGCAGCTTAAGTCCGATCCTTCTGACCACAGATACGCAGTATTTT.

Only a few counts were recorded for this clonotype. This chain links TRBV20-1 with TRBJ1-2; D is unclear. The germline V gene has CDR1 DFQATT and CDR2 SNEGSKA (reference sequence). The V end was cut by 0 bases, the J end by 0 bases, with 14 bases between. This CDR3 has 16 amino acids. CDR3 in amino acids: CSARDRFRASNYGYTF. The CDR3 coding sequence is TGCAGTGCTAGAGATCGGTTTAGGGCCTCTAACTATGGCTACACCTTC.

In its sample, this clonotype was seen many times. The rearrangement links TRBV7-2 to TRBJ2-7; D ambiguous. V was trimmed by 2 bases and J by 2 bases, leaving 10 bases between them. CDR1 is SGHTA and CDR2 is FQGNSA in the germline V gene. The CDR3 length is 14 residues. The CDR3 loop reads CASSLYSSTYEQYF. As DNA, the CDR3 is TGTGCCAGCAGCTTATATTCATCCACCTACGAGCAGTACTTC.

This clonotype came up many times. The J gene is TRBJ2-2, the V gene TRBV27; possible D gene TRBD1, 5 bases. Between the trimmed V and J ends, which lost 2 bases and 5 bases, there was a span of 6 bases. Germline V gene data show CDR1 as MNHEY and CDR2 as SMNVEV (reference sequence). The CDR3 is 13 residues long. This CDR3 is CASSLPGTGELFF. The CDR3 DNA sequence: TGTGCCAGCAGTTTACCAGGGACCGGGGAGCTGTTTTTT.

Here the CDR3 reads CASSPGTEAYEQYF. The CDR3 DNA is TGTGCCAGCAGCCCCGGGACGGAAGCCTACGAGCAGTACTTC. This sequence joins TRBV7-3 and TRBJ2-7, with D perhaps being TRBD1 or TRBD2 (5 bases each). Per germline, CDR1 SGHTA and CDR2 FQGTGA. There are 14 residues in the CDR3. V was clipped by 5 bases and J by 2 bases, with 13 bases between them.

Ten or more counts support this clonotype. The gene calls are TRBV20-1 and TRBJ2-1; TRBD2 is a possible D gene (6 bases). V was shortened by 0 bases and J by 4 bases, with 19 bases between the two germline ends. Germline CDR1 is DFQATT and CDR2 is SNEGSKA (reference sequence). The CDR3 length is 17 residues. The CDR3 sequence: CSARDRELESLYNEQFF. The CDR3 bases are TGCAGTGCTAGAGATCGGGAGCTCGAATCTTTATACAATGAGCAGTTCTTC.

This clonotype appeared many times. The chain combines TRBV30 with TRBJ2-1; 8 nucleotides align to TRBD1. Germline trimming cut 5 bases from V and 3 bases from J; bases unmatched to any gene: 6. The germline gives CDR1 GTSNPN, CDR2 SVGIG (reference sequence). This CDR3 has 14 amino acids. CDR3 residues: CAWGPGTGYNEQFF. CDR3 nucleotide sequence: TGTGCCTGGGGTCCCGGGACAGGCTACAATGAGCAGTTCTTC.

V is TRBV30 and J is TRBJ2-2; D uncertain. CDR1 GTSNPN and CDR2 SVGIG come from the germline V gene (reference sequence). The CDR3 runs to 12 residues. The V gene lost 5 bases and the J gene lost 6 bases, with 10 bases spanning the gap. The CDR3, as DNA: TGTGCCTGGGACTTAGATGCCGGGGAGCTGTTTTTT. Protein: CAWDLDAGELFF.

In this sample, this clonotype turned up many times. V is TRBV27 and J is TRBJ1-2; no clear D gene. CDR3 size: 15 residues. CDR1 and CDR2 from the germline V gene are MNHEY and SMNVEV (reference sequence). V lost 3 bases, J lost 4 bases, and 15 bases lay in between. CDR3 protein: CASSFAVGGGYGYTF. CDR3 in DNA: TGTGCCAGCAGTTTTGCCGTGGGCGGTGGCTATGGCTACACCTTC.